Shown below are 8 T cell receptor beta chains from a single sample sequenced in a study of blood T cell repertoires in COVID-19. Using immunoSEQ multiplex PCR, the repertoire was profiled, and TCRdb retains in-frame clones only, with some absent. The repertoire holds some 140,000 clones, with about 76% as singletons. Sequencing was done on a sample of peripheral blood. These receptors all come from a man older than 75 with acute or convalescent COVID-19.

The V gene is TRBV18, the J gene TRBJ2-5; D is perhaps TRBD2 (6 bases). Germline CDR1 KGHSH, CDR2 LQKENI. Trimming shortened V by 3 bases and J by 1 base, and 9 bases separated the two germline ends. This CDR3 is built from 14 residues. The CDR3 DNA follows: TGTGCCAGCTCACCGGTGGGGGGCCAAGAGACCCAGTACTTC. This sequence encodes CASSPVGGQETQYF.

The genes are TRBV30 and TRBJ1-1; 9 positions match TRBD1. The CDR3 is 16 amino acids. Trimming removed 3 bases from V and 1 base from J; junction bases left unmatched: 9. Germline lookup yields CDR1 GTSNPN and CDR2 SVGIG (reference sequence). This CDR3 is CAWRHRDRETNTEAFF. CDR3 DNA sequence: TGTGCCTGGAGGCACCGGGACAGGGAGACGAACACTGAAGCTTTCTTT.

This clone was seen just once. V is TRBV18 and J is TRBJ1-4; 10 nucleotides match TRBD1. V shed 5 bases and J 5 bases; nucleotides not matched to a gene: 8. This CDR3 contains 16 residues. Germline V gene data show CDR1 as KGHSH and CDR2 as LQKENI. Here the CDR3 reads CASSESGQGLNEKLFF. The DNA for the CDR3 is TGTGCCAGCTCAGAGTCGGGACAGGGGTTAAATGAAAAACTGTTTTTT.

The chain joins TRBV18 to TRBJ2-7, with D tentatively TRBD1 (5 bases). Germline CDR1 reads KGHSH; CDR2 reads LQKENI. This CDR3 has 14 residues. V lost 3 bases and J lost 5, with 14 bases in between. CDR3 DNA: TGTGCCAGCTCACCCGACTCCGGACAAGACGAGCAGTACTTC. It is translated as CASSPDSGQDEQYF.

A few counts support this clone. The chain uses TRBV18 and TRBJ2-1, with TRBD1 matching 9 bases. Trimming cost V 4 bases and J 6 bases; bases outside gene matches: 7. The germline V gene has CDR1 KGHSH and CDR2 LQKENI. This CDR3 has 15 residues. The CDR3 region is CASSLGQGLVNEQFF. DNA for the CDR3: TGTGCCAGCTCACTGGGACAGGGTCTGGTCAATGAGCAGTTCTTC.

This chain joins TRBV11-2 and TRBJ2-2; 9 nucleotides line up with TRBD1. Looked up from germline, CDR1 is SGHAT and CDR2 is FQNNGV. This CDR3 has 14 residues. Trimming at V came to 5 bases and at J to 6 bases, leaving 4 bases not matched to a gene. CDR3 DNA: TGTGCCAGCAGCCCACAGGGGGCGTCCGGGGAGCTGTTTTTT. Amino acids: CASSPQGASGELFF.

The chain is built from TRBV7-9 and TRBJ1-1; unclear D gene. The CDR3 is 14 amino acids. Germline assignment: CDR1 SEHNR and CDR2 FQNEAQ (reference sequence). V was shortened by 0 bases and J by 1 base, with 6 bases between the two germline ends. For the CDR3, the DNA is TGTGCCAGCAGCTTAGCGCTCAGGAACACTGAAGCTTTCTTT. The encoded protein is CASSLALRNTEAFF.

This clone was recorded a few times. The chain uses TRBV30 and TRBJ1-1, with D unclear. CDR1 is GTSNPN and CDR2 is SVGIG in the germline V gene (reference sequence). The CDR3 loop spans 11 amino acids. Between the trimmed V and J ends, which lost 2 bases and 10 bases, there was a span of 11 bases. Here the CDR3 reads CAWSSGIGAFF. The CDR3 bases are TGTGCCTGGAGTTCAGGTATCGGAGCTTTCTTT.